The 2 T cell receptor beta chains below come from one sample, sequenced in a study of T cell responses to AZD1222 COVID-19 vaccine. Assay used: immunoSEQ multiplex PCR; TCRdb lists only in-frame clones, some missing. The sample consists of about 69,000 clones, over 80% of them appearing once. The sample here was peripheral blood, taken 28 days after the second AZD1222 dose. The receptors were sampled from an adult who received the AZD1222 COVID-19 vaccine.

This clone was seen more than once but under ten times. The gene calls are TRBV14 and TRBJ2-1; the D call may be TRBD1 or TRBD2 (6 bases each). The V end was cut by 0 bases, the J end by 2 bases, with 14 bases between. CDR1 is SGHDN, CDR2 FVKESK, per germline. The CDR3 runs to 17 residues. CDR3 sequence (DNA): TGTGCCAGCAGCCAAGATATTACGGGGGCCCCCTACAATGAGCAGTTCTTC. Translating gives CASSQDITGAPYNEQFF.

V gene TRBV5-1 combines with J gene TRBJ2-6; the D gene could be TRBD1 or TRBD2 (6 bases each). The CDR3 loop spans 15 amino acids. CDR1 is SGHRS, CDR2 YFSETQ, per germline. V was cut by 2 bases and J by 2 bases, with 8 bases left in between. CDR3 in DNA: TGCGCCAGCAGCTTAGGGGGGACTGGGGCCAACGTCCTGACTTTC. Amino acids: CASSLGGTGANVLTF.